A single sample is the source of the 2 T cell receptor beta chains below, sequenced in a study of T-cell reconstitution after alpha-beta-depleted transplantation in children. TCRbeta library construction was performed incorporating unique molecular identifiers. One entry per CDR3 protein, called by TCRdb with MiXCR from the PCR reads. The table lists roughly 350,000 distinct CDR3 sequences, about 9.4% of them singletons. The sample in question was PBMCs from the stem cell graft donor, obtained from the stem cell graft. These receptors all come from a human donor who donated a stem cell graft to a child with acute lymphoblastic leukemia.

This clonotype showed up many times. The chain links TRBV5-5 to TRBJ2-1; 12 bases are a match to TRBD2. Trimming at V came to 4 bases and at J to 8 bases, leaving 10 bases not matched to a gene. Germline CDR1 reads SGHKS; CDR2 reads YYEKEE (reference sequence). CDR3 length: 16 amino acids. As DNA, the CDR3 is TGTGCCAGCAGCCGACTGACTAGCGGGAGTTCGGATGAGCAGTTCTTC. It is translated as CASSRLTSGSSDEQFF.

This clonotype was seen at least ten times. This chain uses TRBV28 with TRBJ2-5, with D tentatively TRBD2 (5 bases). V lost 2 bases and J 0 bases, leaving 10 bases between the germline ends. The germline V gene encodes CDR1 MDHEN and CDR2 SYDVKM. The length of the CDR3 is 15 residues. The CDR3 here is CASSLLPGYQETQYF. In nucleotides, the CDR3 is TGTGCCAGCAGTTTACTTCCGGGATACCAAGAGACCCAGTACTTC.